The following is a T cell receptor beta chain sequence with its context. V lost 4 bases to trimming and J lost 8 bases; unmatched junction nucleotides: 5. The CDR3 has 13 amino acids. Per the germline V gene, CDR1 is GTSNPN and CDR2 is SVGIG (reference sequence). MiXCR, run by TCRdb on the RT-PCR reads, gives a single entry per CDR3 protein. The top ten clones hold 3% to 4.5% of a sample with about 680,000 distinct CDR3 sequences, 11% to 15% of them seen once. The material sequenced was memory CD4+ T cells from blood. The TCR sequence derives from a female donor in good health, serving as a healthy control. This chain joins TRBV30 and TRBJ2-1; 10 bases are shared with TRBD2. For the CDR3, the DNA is TGTGCCTGGAATCTAGCGGGAGCCGATGAGCAGTTCTTC. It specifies CAWNLAGADEQFF.